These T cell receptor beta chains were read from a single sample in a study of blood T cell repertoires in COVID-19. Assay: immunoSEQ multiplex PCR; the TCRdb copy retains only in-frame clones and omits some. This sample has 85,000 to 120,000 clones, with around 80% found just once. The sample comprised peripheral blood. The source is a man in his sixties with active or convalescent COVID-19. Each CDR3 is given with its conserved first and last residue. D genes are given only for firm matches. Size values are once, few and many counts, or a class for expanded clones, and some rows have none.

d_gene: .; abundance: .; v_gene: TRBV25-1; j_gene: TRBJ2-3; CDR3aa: CASQGGGNTQYF; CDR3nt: TGTGCCAGCCAGGGGGGCGGGAATACGCAGTATTTT
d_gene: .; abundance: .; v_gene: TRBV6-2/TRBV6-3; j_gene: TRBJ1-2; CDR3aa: CASSPGQDYGYTF; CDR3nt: TGTGCCAGCAGTCCGGGACAAGACTATGGCTACACCTTC
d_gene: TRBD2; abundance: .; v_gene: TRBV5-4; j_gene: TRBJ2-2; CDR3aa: CASSFRTSGRGKNTGELFF; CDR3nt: TGTGCCAGCAGCTTTCGGACTAGCGGGAGAGGGAAGAACACCGGGGAGCTGTTTTTT
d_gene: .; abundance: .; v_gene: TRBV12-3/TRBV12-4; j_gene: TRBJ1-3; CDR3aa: CASKGPGNTIYF; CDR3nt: TGTGCCAGCAAGGGGCCAGGAAACACCATATATTTT
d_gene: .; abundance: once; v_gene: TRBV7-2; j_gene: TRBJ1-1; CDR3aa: CASSLGRETEAFF; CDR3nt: TGTGCCAGCAGCTTAGGGCGGGAGACTGAAGCTTTCTTT
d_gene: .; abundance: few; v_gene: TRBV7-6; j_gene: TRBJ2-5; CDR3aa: CASSYDFSGEETQYF; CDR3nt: TGTGCCAGCAGTTACGACTTCAGCGGAGAGGAGACCCAGTACTTC
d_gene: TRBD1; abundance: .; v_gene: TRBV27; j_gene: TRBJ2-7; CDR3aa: CASAPGTGGYEQYF; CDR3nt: TGTGCCAGCGCACCCGGGACAGGGGGATACGAGCAGTACTTC
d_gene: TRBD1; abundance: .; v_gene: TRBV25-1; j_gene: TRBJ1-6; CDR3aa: CASSDTGAPHF; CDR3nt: TGTGCCAGCAGTGATACAGGGGCTCCCCACTTT
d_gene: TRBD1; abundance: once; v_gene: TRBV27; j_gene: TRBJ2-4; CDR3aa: CASSSTGVNIQYF; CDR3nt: TGTGCCAGCAGCTCGACAGGGGTGAACATTCAGTACTTC
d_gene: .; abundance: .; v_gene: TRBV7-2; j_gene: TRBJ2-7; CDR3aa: CASSSRLYEQYF; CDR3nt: TGTGCCAGCAGCTCCCGACTCTACGAGCAGTACTTC
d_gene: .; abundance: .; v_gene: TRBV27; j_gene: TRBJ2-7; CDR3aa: CATISGDEQYF; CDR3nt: TGTGCCACCATCTCGGGGGACGAGCAGTACTTC
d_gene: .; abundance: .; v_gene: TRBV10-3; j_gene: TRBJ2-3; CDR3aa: CATRPGGMVQYF; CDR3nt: TGTGCCACACGTCCAGGGGGGATGGTGCAGTATTTT
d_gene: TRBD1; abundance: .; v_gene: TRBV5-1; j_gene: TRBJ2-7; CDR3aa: CASSLGQGAEEQYF; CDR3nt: TGCGCCAGCAGCTTGGGACAGGGGGCGGAGGAGCAGTACTTC